The 14 T cell receptor beta chains presented below share a single source sample, sequenced in a study of T cells in Graves' hyperthyroidism and ophthalmopathy. TCR beta CDR3 regions were amplified from RNA. Initially, a first-round RT-PCR of the TCR CDR3 employed the HTBI primer set. TCRdb reanalysed the multiplex PCR reads using MiXCR and keeps one entry per CDR3 protein. The table includes fewer than 700,000 distinct CDR3 sequences, about 15% detected once. Input material: blood. These receptors were taken from a woman between 18 and 29 years old with Graves' ophthalmopathy.

The table lists this clonotype with many counts. The chain employs TRBV4-1 and TRBJ2-1; D is perhaps TRBD2 (6 bases). V lost 3 bases and J lost 6, with 12 bases in between. The germline V gene has CDR1 MGHRA and CDR2 YSYEKL. CDR3 length equals 14 residues. In DNA form, the CDR3 reads TGCGCCAGCAGCCAGGGACTGCGGAGCAATGAGCAGTTCTTC. This gives the protein CASSQGLRSNEQFF.

The V and J genes are TRBV19 and TRBJ2-3; 8 bases agree with TRBD1. Losses at the gene ends were 3 bases for V and 2 bases for J; bases not matched to a gene: 4. The CDR3 contains 15 residues. Looked up from germline, CDR1 is LNHDA and CDR2 is SQIVND (reference sequence). CDR3 sequence: CASSMGTGYTDTQYF. For the CDR3, the DNA is TGTGCCAGTAGTATGGGGACAGGCTACACAGATACGCAGTATTTT.

This clonotype was observed at least ten times. V usage is TRBV2 and J usage is TRBJ2-7; D might be TRBD2 (5 bases). Germline loops: CDR1 SNHLY, CDR2 FYNNEI. The CDR3 sequence is 17 residues long. Trimming stripped 7 bases from V and 6 bases from J, with 28 bases between. The CDR3 coding sequence is TGTGCCAGCACTCCCCTGACCCCTAGAGCAGGCGCGGGCGAGCAGTACTTC. This sequence encodes CASTPLTPRAGAGEQYF.

Ten or more counts support this clonotype. This chain connects TRBV3-1 to TRBJ1-2; tentatively, D is TRBD1 (5 bases). V was pared by 4 bases and J by 6 bases, with 9 bases between. Per germline, CDR1 LGHDT and CDR2 YNNKEL (reference sequence). The CDR3 spans 12 residues. CDR3 residues: CASSPGLDGYTF. DNA of the CDR3: TGTGCCAGCAGCCCGGGACTCGATGGCTACACCTTC.

This sequence joins TRBV5-1 and TRBJ2-5, with 7 bases that match TRBD2. Germline assignment: CDR1 SGHRS and CDR2 YFSETQ. J was trimmed by 4 bases and V by 4 bases; bases with no gene match: 10. This CDR3 has 15 amino acids. CDR3 region: CASSGGTTRSETQYF. Written as DNA, the CDR3 is TGCGCCAGCAGCGGGGGGACTACCCGATCAGAGACCCAGTACTTC.

The rearrangement uses TRBV7-3 and TRBJ2-3; 15 positions agree with TRBD2. Looked up from germline, CDR1 is SGHTA and CDR2 is FQGTGA. Germline trimming cut 5 bases from V and 3 bases from J; bases unmatched to any gene: 15. The CDR3 consists of 20 residues. Here the CDR3 DNA reads TGTGCCAGCAGCCCCCTCGGGGGTGGACTAGCGGGGGGGAAGACAGATACGCAGTATTTT. Its translation is CASSPLGGGLAGGKTDTQYF.

This chain uses TRBV7-9 with TRBJ1-6; D may be TRBD1 (5 bases). The CDR3 runs 13 residues. The V gene's germline CDR1 is SEHNR and CDR2 FQNEAQ (reference sequence). Trimming took off 5 bases at V and 11 bases at J, with 13 bases between the two ends. CDR3 DNA sequence: TGTGCCAGCAGCCCAGGGACCTCTCCACCCCTCCACTTT. Encoded protein: CASSPGTSPPLHF.

This clonotype was seen many times. The chain joins TRBV12-3 or TRBV12-4 to TRBJ1-5; possibly TRBD1 for D (5 bases). Deletions cut 4 bases from V and 2 bases from J, with 12 bases between. The CDR3 loop spans 15 amino acids. The CDR3 bases are TGTGCCAGCAGTTGGGGGGGAGGTGGCAATCAGCCCCAGCATTTT. It yields the protein CASSWGGGGNQPQHF.

A word on this clonotype: This may be a read error: a much more frequent sequence differs by one nucleotide. The V call is TRBV24-1, the J call TRBJ2-5; TRBD2 is a possible D gene (6 bases). The V gene's germline CDR1 is KGHDR and CDR2 SFDVKD. The CDR3 length is 12 residues. The V end was cut by 6 bases, the J end by 5 bases, with 9 bases between. This chain's CDR3 is CATSNGGETQYF. The CDR3 bases are TGTGCCACCAGTAACGGGGGTGAGACCCAGTACTTC.

This clonotype has only a few counts. This chain joins TRBV28 and TRBJ2-5, with TRBD2 as a possible D gene (7 bases). Trimming cost V 3 bases and J 2 bases, with 19 bases left between them. CDR1 is MDHEN, CDR2 SYDVKM, per germline. The CDR3 runs to 17 residues. DNA of the CDR3: TGTGCCAGCAGTTTGGGTAGAGGGGGGGGGGGTCAAGAGACCCAGTACTTC. Translating gives CASSLGRGGGGQETQYF.

This clonotype has only a few counts. V is TRBV4-1 and J is TRBJ2-3, with D possibly matching TRBD2 (6 bases). The CDR3 consists of 16 residues. Per the germline V gene, CDR1 is MGHRA and CDR2 is YSYEKL. With 0 bases removed from V and 2 bases from J, the gap between germline ends came to 12 bases. In nucleotides, the CDR3 is TGCGCCAGCAGCCAAGACATAGCGGAGTACACAGATACGCAGTATTTT. Protein product: CASSQDIAEYTDTQYF.

The chain combines TRBV19 with TRBJ1-1; maybe TRBD1 (6 bases). This CDR3 has 17 amino acids. The V end lost 0 bases, the J end lost 1 base, and 15 bases lay between the germline ends. Per the germline V gene, CDR1 is LNHDA and CDR2 is SQIVND (reference sequence). CDR3 protein: CASSIDVQGFGNTEAFF. CDR3 sequence (DNA): TGTGCCAGTAGTATAGATGTCCAGGGGTTCGGGAACACTGAAGCTTTCTTT.

This clonotype has at least ten counts. This chain links TRBV5-1 with TRBJ2-2; D might be TRBD2 (5 bases). The CDR3 covers 12 residues. The germline V gene has CDR1 SGHRS and CDR2 YFSETQ. The V end was cut by 5 bases, the J end by 3 bases, with 5 bases between. The DNA for the CDR3 is TGCGCCAGCAGGAGGGACACCGGGGAGCTGTTTTTT. Protein sequence: CASRRDTGELFF. The variable domain in full, with the rest retrieved from reference TRBV5-1 and TRBJ2-2, is KAGVTQTPRYLIKTRGQQVTLSCSPISGHRSVSWYQQTPGQGLQFLFEYFSETQRNKGNFPGRFSGRQFSNSRSEMNVSTLELGDSALYLCASRRDTGELFFGEGSRLTVL.

This clonotype was picked up many times. The V call is TRBV3-1, the J call TRBJ1-2; 8 positions match TRBD1. CDR1 and CDR2 (germline): LGHDT, YNNKEL (reference sequence). With 1 base clipped from V and 7 bases from J, the junction kept 2 bases outside the gene matches. The CDR3 is 13 amino acids. The CDR3 DNA is TGTGCCAGCAGCCAAGTTACAGGGGGTGGCTACACCTTC. This sequence encodes CASSQVTGGGYTF.